The rows below give T cell receptor beta chains drawn from one sample of a study of blood T cell repertoires in COVID-19. Generated by immunoSEQ multiplex PCR, the TCRdb table keeps only in-frame clones and is missing some. The repertoire has over 12,000 clones, 80% to 90% of them found once; the top ten carry 4.5% to 6%. Specimen: peripheral blood. These TCRs come from a human donor in a cohort sampled during active COVID-19. Each CDR3 is given with its conserved first and last residue. D genes are given only for firm matches. Rows give clone size only sometimes, using once, few, many, or a class for an expanded clone.

clone size	V gene	J gene	D gene	CDR3 DNA	CDR3 protein
.	TRBV4-1	TRBJ1-4	.	TGCGCCAGCAGCTTCTCAGGACAGTCTTATAATGAAAAACTGTTTTTT	CASSFSGQSYNEKLFF
.	TRBV2	TRBJ2-7	TRBD1	TGTGCCAGCAGTGAAAAGGGGGCAACCGCCTCCTCCGAGCAGTACTTC	CASSEKGATASSEQYF
.	TRBV5-1	TRBJ2-3	TRBD1	TGCGCCAGCAGCAAACAGGGGGCCCGCACAGATACGCAGTATTTT	CASSKQGARTDTQYF
.	TRBV27	TRBJ2-1	.	TGTGCCAGCAGTTTAGGGCAGGGGTATGGCAATGAGCAGTTCTTC	CASSLGQGYGNEQFF
few	TRBV9	TRBJ2-1	.	TGTGCCAGCAGCGCTTATAGCGGACTTAACGATGAGCAGTTCTTC	CASSAYSGLNDEQFF
.	TRBV12-3/TRBV12-4	TRBJ2-1	.	TGTGCCAGCAGTTTCTCAGGGAACAATGAGCAGTTCTTC	CASSFSGNNEQFF
.	TRBV2	TRBJ2-7	.	TGTGCCAGCAGTCCGGGGTCCGAGCAGTACTTC	CASSPGSEQYF
.	TRBV4-1	TRBJ2-3	TRBD1	TGCGCCAGCAGCCGTACGAGCACAGGGGGGTCCACAGATACGCAGTATTTT	CASSRTSTGGSTDTQYF
.	TRBV19	TRBJ2-5	TRBD1	TGTGCCACAGGGGGCGGAGGGGCTGGGGAGACCCAGTACTTC	CATGGGGAGETQYF
.	TRBV6-2/TRBV6-3	TRBJ1-6	.	TGTGCCAGCAGCTGGACAGCCGTTCTTACCCTCCACTTT	CASSWTAVLTLHF
.	TRBV27	TRBJ1-2	.	TGTGCCAGCAGTTTATCGTGGGGGGGAAACTATGGCTACACCTTC	CASSLSWGGNYGYTF
.	TRBV10-3	TRBJ2-7	.	TGTGCCATCAGTGAGTCAAGGGGCCCCTACGAGCAGTACTTC	CAISESRGPYEQYF
.	TRBV10-3	TRBJ2-7	TRBD2	TGTGCCATCAGCGACAGGACTAGCGCGAGCTACGAGCAGTACTTC	CAISDRTSASYEQYF
once	TRBV7-2	TRBJ2-7	.	TGTGCCAGCAGCTTAGGTAGTTTGGGGCACTACGAGCAGTACTTC	CASSLGSLGHYEQYF
.	TRBV2	TRBJ2-7	.	TGTGCCAGCAGTGACGGGTCCTTGCTCCCCTACGAGCAGTACTTC	CASSDGSLLPYEQYF
once	TRBV9	TRBJ2-2	.	TGTGCCAGCAGCGTAGCCGGCGGGGGCAACACCGGGGAGCTGTTTTTT	CASSVAGGGNTGELFF
few	TRBV30	TRBJ1-1	TRBD1	TGTGCCTGGAGTGTACTTGGGTTGACAGGGGGACCGCCTATGAACACTGAAGCTTTCTTT	CAWSVLGLTGGPPMNTEAFF
once	TRBV29-1	TRBJ2-7	.	TGCAGCGTTTCCCCGGGTGGCTCCTACGAGCAGTACTTC	CSVSPGGSYEQYF
.	TRBV11-1	TRBJ2-3	TRBD1	TGTGCCAGCAGCCAAGAGGACAGGACCACAGATACGCAGTATTTT	CASSQEDRTTDTQYF
.	TRBV7-6	TRBJ2-1	TRBD2	TGTGCCAGCAGTCCTCAATCGGGACTAGCGGGAGTAGGGTATGAGCAGTTCTTC	CASSPQSGLAGVGYEQFF
few	TRBV5-1	TRBJ2-3	TRBD2	TGCGCCAGCAAACCTCCATTCAGACTAGCGCTCCGTTCGGATACGCAGTATTTT	CASKPPFRLALRSDTQYF
.	TRBV5-4	TRBJ1-1	.	TGTGCCAGCAGCTTGGTAGGGGCCACTGAAGCTTTCTTT	CASSLVGATEAFF
.	TRBV10-3	TRBJ1-5	.	TGTGCCATCAGTGAGTCGTGGCAGGGGAGCAATCAGCCCCAGCATTTT	CAISESWQGSNQPQHF
.	TRBV7-3	TRBJ1-3	.	TGTGCCAGCAGCCCCCTGTCGCGGGTTTTCTCTGGAAACACCATATATTTT	CASSPLSRVFSGNTIYF
.	TRBV2	TRBJ2-1	TRBD2	TGTGCCAGCAGTCGACTAGCGGGATACAATGAGCAGTTCTTC	CASSRLAGYNEQFF
once	TRBV6-5	TRBJ2-1	TRBD1	TGTGCCAGTTCTCCCGGGACAGGGAACTACAATGAGCAGTTCTTC	CASSPGTGNYNEQFF
few	TRBV5-1	TRBJ2-1	.	TGCGCCAGCAGCTTGGATGGACTCGGCAATGAGCAGTTCTTC	CASSLDGLGNEQFF
.	TRBV5-1	TRBJ2-2	TRBD2	TGCGCCAGCCAAAAAGCGGGAGCTAACACCGGGGAGCTGTTTTTT	CASQKAGANTGELFF
once	TRBV24-1	TRBJ2-1	TRBD1	TGTGCCACCAGTTTTGGGACAGGGGTTGGAAATGAGCAGTTCTTC	CATSFGTGVGNEQFF
.	TRBV28	TRBJ1-1	.	TGTGCCAGCAGTTTATTTGGCCCTGAAGCTTTCTTT	CASSLFGPEAFF
.	TRBV5-5	TRBJ2-1	TRBD2	TGTGCCAGCATTCCAGGGACTAGCAATGAGCAGTTCTTC	CASIPGTSNEQFF
.	TRBV21-1	TRBJ2-1	.	TGTGCCAGCGTCGAATTGGACAGCAAATACAATGAGCAGTTCTTC	CASVELDSKYNEQFF
.	TRBV5-1	TRBJ2-3	TRBD2	TGCGCCAGCAGCTTGGAGGCGGGAGTAAGCACAGATACGCAGTATTTT	CASSLEAGVSTDTQYF
.	TRBV28	TRBJ2-5	.	TGTGCCAGCAGTTTCCGAGAGACCCAGTACTTC	CASSFRETQYF
medium-sized	TRBV29-1	TRBJ2-1	.	TGCAGCGTTGGTCCCGGGAATGAGCAGTTCTTC	CSVGPGNEQFF
.	TRBV11-3	TRBJ2-1	TRBD1	TGTGCCAGCAGCTTAGGGCAGGGGGCGAATGAGCAGTTCTTC	CASSLGQGANEQFF
.	TRBV19	TRBJ2-1	TRBD2	TGTGCCAGTAGTAGTCGACAGGCGGGGGGCAATGAGCAGTTCTTC	CASSSRQAGGNEQFF
.	TRBV19	TRBJ2-3	.	TGTGCCAGTAGATTATCAGGGGATACGCAGTATTTT	CASRLSGDTQYF
.	TRBV28	TRBJ2-1	TRBD2	TGTGCCAGCAGTTTTTTGATTCCGGGACTAGCGGGAAAAGCCCACAATGAGCAGTTCTTC	CASSFLIPGLAGKAHNEQFF
.	TRBV20-1	TRBJ2-3	TRBD2	TGCAGTGTCACGGGGGGAGATACGCAGTATTTT	CSVTGGDTQYF
.	TRBV7-2	TRBJ1-1	TRBD1	TGTGCCAGCAACGACAGGGGCACTGAAGCTTTCTTT	CASNDRGTEAFF
.	TRBV5-6	TRBJ2-5	.	TGTGCCAGCAGCTTGTTATCTTCGCGGGCGGAAGAGACCCAGTACTTC	CASSLLSSRAEETQYF
.	TRBV28	TRBJ2-7	TRBD2	TGTGCCAGCAGTTGGACTAGCGGGGTTTACGAGCAGTACTTC	CASSWTSGVYEQYF
.	TRBV5-1	TRBJ2-5	.	TGCGCCAGCAGCTTGGGGCAGGGGGGCCAAGAGACCCAGTACTTC	CASSLGQGGQETQYF